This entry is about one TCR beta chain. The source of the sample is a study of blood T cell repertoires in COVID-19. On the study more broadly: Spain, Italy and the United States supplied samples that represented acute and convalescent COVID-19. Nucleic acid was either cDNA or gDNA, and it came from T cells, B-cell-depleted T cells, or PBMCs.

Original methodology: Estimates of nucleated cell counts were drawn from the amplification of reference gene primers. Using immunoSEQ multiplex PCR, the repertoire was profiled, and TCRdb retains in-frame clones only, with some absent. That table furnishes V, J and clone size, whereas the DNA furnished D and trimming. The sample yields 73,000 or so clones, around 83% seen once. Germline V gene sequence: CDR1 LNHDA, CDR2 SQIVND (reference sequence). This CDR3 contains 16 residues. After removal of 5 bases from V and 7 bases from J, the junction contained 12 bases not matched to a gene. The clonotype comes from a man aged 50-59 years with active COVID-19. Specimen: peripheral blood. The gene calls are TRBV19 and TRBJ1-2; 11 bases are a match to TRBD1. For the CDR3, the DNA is TGTGCCAGTAGTCCAAAGAGGACAGGGGGCTTCAGTGGCTACACCTTC. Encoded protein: CASSPKRTGGFSGYTF.